Shown below are 18 T cell receptor beta chains from a single sample sequenced in a study of shared clonotypes between healthy human individuals. The protocol was immunoSEQ multiplex PCR, while the TCRdb copy is restricted to in-frame clones and leaves out a portion. The sample comprises about 1.1 million clones, about 72% of which are singletons, and 0.89% rests with the top ten. Sequenced: memory CD4+ T cells from PBMCs. Documented subset: CD45RA-negative fraction. The receptors come from a man between 18 and 35 years old in good health. Some clones in this sample may be carry-over from other donors' samples.

The rearrangement uses TRBV10-2 and TRBJ1-4; 8 bases are shared with TRBD1. The germline V gene encodes CDR1 WSHSY and CDR2 SAAADI. V lost 11 bases and J lost 10; bases outside the gene matches: 12. The CDR3 loop spans 13 amino acids. The CDR3 coding sequence is TGCGCCGGACAGGGACCACCGATTGGAAAACTGTTTTTT. This sequence encodes CAGQGPPIGKLFF.

The J gene is TRBJ2-3, the V gene TRBV2; D unresolved. This CDR3 spans 11 amino acids. Per germline, CDR1 SNHLY and CDR2 FYNNEI. The V and J ends lost 4 bases and 6 bases respectively, with 5 bases between them. CDR3: CASSVLDTQYF. In DNA form, the CDR3 reads TGTGCCAGCAGTGTCCTGGATACGCAGTATTTT. The full variable domain, in which reference TRBV2 and TRBJ2-3 provide the parts outside the CDR3, is EPEVTQTPSHQVTQMGQEVILRCVPISNHLYFYWYRQILGQKVEFLVSFYNNEISEKSEIFDDQFSVERPDGSNFTLKIRSTKLEDSAMYFCASSVLDTQYFGPGTRLTVL.

A note on this clone: The sample holds other DNA sequences that translate to the same CDR3. The chain joins TRBV2 to TRBJ1-5; 8 bases fit TRBD1. This CDR3 region has 14 residues. Trimming at V came to 6 bases and at J to 2 bases, leaving 3 bases not matched to a gene. Germline V gene data show CDR1 as SNHLY and CDR2 as FYNNEI. The CDR3, as DNA: TGTGCCAGCAGGGAGGGACAGGGCAATCAGCCCCAGCATTTT. It codes for CASREGQGNQPQHF. The entire variable domain, with the rest obtained from reference TRBV2 and TRBJ1-5, is as follows: EPEVTQTPSHQVTQMGQEVILRCVPISNHLYFYWYRQILGQKVEFLVSFYNNEISEKSEIFDDQFSVERPDGSNFTLKIRSTKLEDSAMYFCASREGQGNQPQHFGDGTRLSIL.

The rearrangement links TRBV27 to TRBJ2-5; 7 nucleotides align to TRBD2. CDR3 length: 16 amino acids. J was trimmed by 0 bases and V by 6 bases; bases with no gene match: 10. Per germline, CDR1 MNHEY and CDR2 SMNVEV (reference sequence). CDR3 sequence: CASSPLANTYQETQYF. As DNA, the CDR3 is TGTGCCAGCAGCCCACTAGCGAACACATACCAAGAGACCCAGTACTTC.

The chain uses TRBV6-5 and TRBJ1-2; D is unclear. V lost 6 bases, J lost 8 bases, and 16 bases lay in between. The CDR3 has 13 residues. Germline V gene data show CDR1 as MNHEY and CDR2 as SVGAGI. CDR3 in DNA: TGTGCCAGCAGCCCTTACATCCTGGGAGGCTACACCTTC. Translated: CASSPYILGGYTF.

On this clone itself: Other DNA sequences within the sample encode an identical CDR3. The rearrangement links TRBV7-9 to TRBJ1-1, with D perhaps TRBD1 (6 bases). The V gene's germline CDR1 is SEHNR and CDR2 FQNEAQ (reference sequence). This CDR3 has 12 amino acids. V lost 2 bases, J lost 8 bases, and 9 bases lay in between. The CDR3 sequence: CASSLPGTEAFF. CDR3 DNA sequence: TGTGCCAGCAGCTTACCCGGGACAGAAGCTTTCTTT. The entire variable domain, with the rest obtained from reference TRBV7-9 and TRBJ1-1, is as follows: DTGVSQNPRHKITKRGQNVTFRCDPISEHNRLYWYRQTLGQGPEFLTYFQNEAQLEKSRLLSDRFSAERPKGSFSTLEIQRTEQGDSAMYLCASSLPGTEAFFGQGTRLTVV.

With respect to this clone: Other nucleotide sequences in the sample specify the same CDR3. The chain couples TRBV5-1 to TRBJ2-7, with D perhaps matching TRBD1 (6 bases). CDR3 size: 12 residues. Trimming left V 4 bases short and J 3 bases short, with 8 bases between. Germline V CDR1 and CDR2: SGHRS, YFSETQ. The CDR3 bases are TGCGCCAGCAGCATACAGGGCTACGAGCAGTACTTC. It encodes CASSIQGYEQYF.

This clone was counted once. The CDR3 DNA reads TGTGCCAGCAGCGTAGCGTCTAGCGGGAGCGCCCCGAGCTCCTACGAGCAGTACTTC. It is translated as CASSVASSGSAPSSYEQYF. The chain is built from TRBV9 and TRBJ2-7; 10 bases line up with TRBD2. V dropped 0 bases and J dropped 0; count of bases not matched to a gene: 12. Germline loops: CDR1 SGDLS, CDR2 YYNGEE. The CDR3 extends over 19 amino acids.

As for this clone: Other DNA sequences in the same sample also yield this CDR3. The V and J genes are TRBV9 and TRBJ2-1; tentatively, D is TRBD2 (5 bases). The V gene lost 0 bases and the J gene lost 0 bases, with 7 bases spanning the gap. The CDR3 runs to 15 residues. Germline V CDR1 and CDR2: SGDLS, YYNGEE. The CDR3 loop is CASSVGGGSYNEQFF. CDR3 bases: TGTGCCAGCAGCGTAGGTGGAGGCTCCTACAATGAGCAGTTCTTC.

The chain has TRBV5-1 and TRBJ2-5, with D possibly TRBD2 on 6 matching bases. CDR3 size: 14 residues. CDR1 and CDR2 from the germline V gene are SGHRS and YFSETQ. V gave up 0 bases and J gave up 5 bases, with 11 bases separating them. CDR3 residues: CASSLEGREETQYF. CDR3 nucleotide sequence: TGCGCCAGCAGCTTGGAGGGCCGGGAGGAGACCCAGTACTTC.

This clone has a single count. The chain recombines TRBV5-1 with TRBJ2-2; tentatively, D is TRBD1 (5 bases). Trimming took 2 bases from V and 4 from J, leaving 15 bases between them. Germline V gene sequence: CDR1 SGHRS, CDR2 YFSETQ. This CDR3 has 16 residues. The CDR3: CASSFSWQGPTGELFF. DNA of the CDR3: TGCGCCAGCAGCTTTTCGTGGCAGGGCCCCACCGGGGAGCTGTTTTTT.

V gene TRBV2 combines with J gene TRBJ1-1, with no clear D. The CDR3 length is 11 residues. V was pared by 6 bases and J by 3 bases, with 5 bases between. Looked up from germline, CDR1 is SNHLY and CDR2 is FYNNEI. CDR3 amino acids: CASRRDTEAFF. In nucleotides, the CDR3 is TGTGCCAGCAGGCGGGACACTGAAGCTTTCTTT.

The chain has TRBV30 and TRBJ1-6; D is uncertain. The germline gives CDR1 GTSNPN, CDR2 SVGIG (reference sequence). The CDR3 extends over 12 amino acids. V lost 2 bases and J lost 8, with 7 bases in between. CDR3 in amino acids: CAWSPTYSPLHF. For the CDR3, the DNA is TGTGCCTGGAGTCCGACTTATTCACCCCTCCACTTT.

The chain is built from TRBV7-3 and TRBJ2-2; D is undetermined. There are 17 residues in the CDR3. Germline V gene sequence: CDR1 SGHTA, CDR2 FQGTGA. Trimming stripped 3 bases from V and 2 bases from J, with 16 bases between. This CDR3 is CASSFPGLPTNTGELFF. For the CDR3, the DNA is TGTGCCAGCAGCTTCCCCGGCTTACCTACCAACACCGGGGAGCTGTTTTTT.

V usage is TRBV4-2 and J usage is TRBJ2-1; the D gene is possibly TRBD2 (5 bases). Germline V gene lookup returns CDR1 LGHNA and CDR2 YNFKEQ. Trimming shortened V by 1 base and J by 9 bases, and 16 bases separated the two germline ends. The CDR3 is 15 amino acids. CDR3 loop: CASSQVGGSGIEQFF. The CDR3 region has the DNA TGTGCCAGCAGCCAAGTTGGTGGGAGTGGGATTGAGCAGTTCTTC.

The sample holds many counts of this clone. Other DNA sequences in the same sample also yield this CDR3. The chain has TRBV5-1 and TRBJ1-1; D unclear. V dropped 0 bases and J dropped 6 bases, with 12 bases sitting between them. This CDR3 region has 14 residues. The germline V gene has CDR1 SGHRS and CDR2 YFSETQ. The chain's CDR3 is CASSLGLSGAEAFF. The DNA of the CDR3 is TGCGCCAGCAGCTTGGGGCTCTCGGGCGCTGAAGCTTTCTTT.

This chain uses TRBV11-1 with TRBJ2-1; the D gene is possibly TRBD2 (5 bases). V gave up 1 base and J gave up 9 bases, with 13 bases separating them. This CDR3 comprises 14 residues. Germline CDR1 is SGHAT and CDR2 is FQDESV (reference sequence). This CDR3 reads CASSLGWTSGEQFF. The CDR3, as DNA: TGTGCCAGCAGCTTAGGGTGGACTTCGGGTGAGCAGTTCTTC.

V usage is TRBV2 and J usage is TRBJ2-3; D is undetermined. CDR3 size: 16 residues. Trimming removed 2 bases from V and 0 bases from J, with 12 bases in between. Germline loops: CDR1 SNHLY, CDR2 FYNNEI. The CDR3 DNA reads TGTGCCAGCAGTGAACAGTTAGGGCGAAGCACAGATACGCAGTATTTT. It is translated as CASSEQLGRSTDTQYF.